The entry below gives a single T cell receptor (beta chain) sequence along with its context. The target antigen is unknown. At the Johns Hopkins FTIC core, DNA taken from cultured CD4+ T cells was sequenced by way of the Oncomine TCR Beta short-read assay. Via MiXCR, TCRdb re-called the PCR reads, giving one row per CDR3 protein. The sample yields about 3,100 distinct CDR3 sequences, around 80% seen once. This record belongs to a study of vaccination and CD4 T cells after COVID-19. The sample's treatment: approximately 11-day PBMC culture with coronavirus spike peptide pools or control peptides (ViraFEST assay). The CDR3 is 15 residues long. Germline V gene data show CDR1 as LNHNV and CDR2 as YYDKDF (reference sequence). V was trimmed by 4 bases and J by 0 bases, leaving 10 bases between them.

Sequenced sample: CD4+ T cells from blood, cultured in vitro. This clonotype was obtained from a human donor who had recovered from COVID-19. V usage is TRBV15 and J usage is TRBJ1-3; perhaps TRBD1 as D (6 bases). The CDR3 spells CATSTDRLSGNTIYF. CDR3 DNA: TGTGCCACCAGCACGGACAGACTCTCTGGAAACACCATATATTTT.